This entry describes one T cell receptor beta chain. Its antigen remains unidentified. The junction had 12 bases not matched to a gene; V was cut back by 10 bases and J by 5 bases. The CDR3 totals 14 residues. Germline loops: CDR1 LNHDA, CDR2 SQIVND (reference sequence). The sample comes from a study of T cells in localized non-small cell lung cancer. Study-level findings and limits: Greater blood T cell density accompanied longer overall survival.

Sequencing used immunoSEQ multiplex PCR; TCRdb keeps in-frame clones, though not all of them. The repertoire holds about 33,000 clones, with 90% to 95% as singletons. This TCR was recovered from a man aged 40 to 70 with stage II lung adenocarcinoma. Source: PBMCs, taken before any cancer treatment. This rearrangement joins TRBV19 to TRBJ2-7; 9 positions agree with TRBD2. Written as DNA, the CDR3 is TGTGCCACCGATAGCGGGAGAGGGCTCCACGAGCAGTACTTC. It is translated as CATDSGRGLHEQYF.